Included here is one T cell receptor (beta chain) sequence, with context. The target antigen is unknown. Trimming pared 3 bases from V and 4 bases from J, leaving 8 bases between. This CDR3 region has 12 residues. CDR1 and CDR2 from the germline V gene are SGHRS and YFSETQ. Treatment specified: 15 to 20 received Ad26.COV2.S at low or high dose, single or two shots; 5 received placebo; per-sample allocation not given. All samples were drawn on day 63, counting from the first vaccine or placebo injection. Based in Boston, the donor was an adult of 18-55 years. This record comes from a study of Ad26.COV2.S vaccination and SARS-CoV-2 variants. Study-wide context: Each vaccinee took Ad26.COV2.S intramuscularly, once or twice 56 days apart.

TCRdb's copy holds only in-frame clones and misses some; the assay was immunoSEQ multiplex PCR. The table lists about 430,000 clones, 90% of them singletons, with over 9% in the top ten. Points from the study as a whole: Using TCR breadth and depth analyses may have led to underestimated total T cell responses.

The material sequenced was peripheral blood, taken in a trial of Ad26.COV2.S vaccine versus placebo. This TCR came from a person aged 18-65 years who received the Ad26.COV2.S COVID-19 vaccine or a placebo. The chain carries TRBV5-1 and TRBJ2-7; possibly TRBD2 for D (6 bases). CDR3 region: CASSSDYYEQYF. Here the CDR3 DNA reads TGCGCCAGCAGCTCGGACTATTACGAGCAGTACTTC. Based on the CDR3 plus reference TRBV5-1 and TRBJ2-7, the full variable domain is KAGVTQTPRYLIKTRGQQVTLSCSPISGHRSVSWYQQTPGQGLQFLFEYFSETQRNKGNFPGRFSGRQFSNSRSEMNVSTLELGDSALYLCASSSDYYEQYFGPGTRLTVT.